This TCR beta chain is from a study of T cells after yellow fever vaccination. General study findings and limits: Within FACS-sorted repertoires, abundant clonotypes contaminating from the bulk population could be present.

V dropped 2 bases and J dropped 2; count of bases not matched to a gene: 8. Germline V gene lookup returns CDR1 SEHNR and CDR2 FQNEAQ (reference sequence). This CDR3 is built from 17 residues. Note on this clonotype: Its antigen remains unidentified.

In making TCR cDNA, 5'RACE template switching added a universal primer site and UMIs to it. TCRdb recomputed calls from the 5' RACE reads with MiXCR, one row per CDR3 protein. The data show 100,000 to 150,000 distinct CDR3 sequences, with about 8.2% seen just once and approximately 37% held by the top ten. Material: CD8+ T cells sorted from PBMCs, obtained on the day of the yellow fever booster vaccination. The TCR originated in a man aged 18 to 30 who received the YFV17D yellow fever vaccine. The V call is TRBV7-9, the J call TRBJ2-3; 9 bases line up with TRBD2. This chain's CDR3 is CASSLRLAGRSTDTQYF. CDR3 coding DNA: TGTGCCAGCAGCTTAAGGCTAGCGGGGAGATCCACAGATACGCAGTATTTT. The whole variable domain, remainder taken from reference TRBV7-9 and TRBJ2-3, is DTGVSQNPRHKITKRGQNVTFRCDPISEHNRLYWYRQTLGQGPEFLTYFQNEAQLEKSRLLSDRFSAERPKGSFSTLEIQRTEQGDSAMYLCASSLRLAGRSTDTQYFGPGTRLTVL.